This T cell receptor (beta chain) appears in the sequencing data of a study of shared clonotypes between healthy human individuals. About the research overall: The plates for each donor numbered three CD4 naive, three CD4 memory, two CD8 naive and one CD8 memory.

Clones were read by immunoSEQ multiplex PCR, and TCRdb kept only the in-frame ones, dropping some. The table records 2,500,000 or so clones, 90% to 95% of them present only once. Donors were Caucasian adults residing in Nashville, Tennessee, USA. Whole-study findings and limits: In this cohort, only blood was sampled, and tissue repertoires likely differ. Naive subsets generally exceeded memory subsets in estimated richness.

Worth noting for this clone: Its specificity is not known.

There are 16 residues in the CDR3. Trimming took 5 bases from V and 2 from J, leaving 19 bases between them. The germline gives CDR1 LNHDA, CDR2 SQIVND (reference sequence). V gene TRBV19 combines with J gene TRBJ2-7; possible D gene TRBD2, 5 bases. The receptor's source is a man aged 18 to 29 in good health. Some clones in this sample may be carry-over from other donors' samples. Sequenced material: naive CD4+ T cells from PBMCs. Regarding subset: CD45RA+ positively selected. The DNA for the CDR3 is TGTGCCAGTAGTGCTTTGGGTGGCGGGCCAGCCTACGAGCAGTACTTC. Translated: CASSALGGGPAYEQYF.